These 30 T cell receptor beta chains came from one sample sequenced in a study of cytomegalovirus exposure and HLA in healthy donors. Some clones are missing from TCRdb's copy, which holds only in-frame ones; the method was immunoSEQ multiplex PCR. The sample carries 100,000 to 150,000 clones, about 94% recorded once. The sample comprised PBMCs. Receptors originate from a woman aged 18-29 years in good health and CMV-seronegative.

This rearrangement joins TRBV7-2 to TRBJ2-7, with TRBD2 matching 10 bases. Germline V gene sequence: CDR1 SGHTA, CDR2 FQGNSA. This CDR3 contains 14 residues. Losses at the gene ends were 2 bases for V and 6 bases for J; bases not matched to a gene: 4. CDR3 sequence: CASSLTSGISEQYF. For the CDR3, the DNA is TGTGCCAGCAGCTTAACTAGCGGGATCAGCGAGCAGTACTTC. Together with reference TRBV7-2 and TRBJ2-7, the CDR3 gives the full variable domain: GAGVSQSPSNKVTEKGKDVELRCDPISGHTALYWYRQSLGQGLEFLIYFQGNSAPDKSGLPSDRFSAERTGGSVSTLTIQRTQQEDSAVYLCASSLTSGISEQYFGPGTRLTVT.

V is TRBV5-4 and J is TRBJ2-5; TRBD2 matches at 11 bases. In germline, CDR1 is SGHNT, CDR2 YYREEE (reference sequence). CDR3 size: 18 residues. V was pared by 1 base and J by 5 bases, with 13 bases of the junction left unmatched. The DNA for the CDR3 is TGTGCCAGCAGCTTGAGGGTGGGAACTAGCGGGAGTTCTGAGACCCAGTACTTC. Protein sequence: CASSLRVGTSGSSETQYF.

The gene calls are TRBV5-1 and TRBJ2-7; 7 positions match TRBD1. Trimming cost V 3 bases and J 0 bases; bases outside gene matches: 6. CDR1 is SGHRS and CDR2 is YFSETQ in the germline V gene. The CDR3 loop spans 15 amino acids. The CDR3: CASSSPGTDSYEQYF. DNA for the CDR3: TGCGCCAGCAGCTCGCCCGGGACAGACTCCTACGAGCAGTACTTC.

The CDR3 is CASSENSDGQKLFF. The CDR3 DNA is TGTGCCAGCAGTGAAAATAGCGACGGACAAAAACTGTTTTTT. The genes are TRBV25-1 and TRBJ1-4; no clear D. This CDR3 is built from 14 residues. Germline V gene sequence: CDR1 MGHDK, CDR2 SYGVNS. Trimming shortened V by 2 bases and J by 9 bases, and 13 bases separated the two germline ends.

The chain is built from TRBV4-1 and TRBJ1-2; D is uncertain. CDR1 is MGHRA, CDR2 YSYEKL, per germline. There are 14 residues in the CDR3. V was trimmed by 3 bases and J by 1 base, leaving 9 bases between them. The CDR3 sequence is CASSQAVDNYGYTF. The CDR3 coding sequence is TGCGCCAGCAGCCAGGCCGTCGATAACTATGGCTACACCTTC.

The chain employs TRBV28 and TRBJ2-1; TRBD2 aligns across 8 bases. Per the germline V gene, CDR1 is MDHEN and CDR2 is SYDVKM. V lost 2 bases and J lost 10; bases outside the gene matches: 7. The CDR3 length is 14 residues. DNA of the CDR3: TGTGCCAGCAGTTTAACCGGGGGGGCGGGGGAGCAGTTCTTC. As protein: CASSLTGGAGEQFF.

The rearrangement uses TRBV30 and TRBJ1-1, with D maybe TRBD1 (5 bases). CDR3 length: 13 amino acids. The V gene lost 0 bases and the J gene lost 6 bases, with 11 bases spanning the gap. Germline CDR1 is GTSNPN and CDR2 is SVGIG (reference sequence). The CDR3 spells CAWSVGGSAEAFF. CDR3 coding DNA: TGTGCCTGGAGTGTGGGGGGGAGCGCTGAAGCTTTCTTT.

J is TRBJ1-1 and V is TRBV5-1, with D possibly being TRBD1 (5 bases). V lost 3 bases and J 10 bases, leaving 13 bases between the germline ends. Germline V gives CDR1 SGHRS, CDR2 YFSETQ. The CDR3 extends over 12 amino acids. Here the CDR3 reads CASSSEGVSAFF. The CDR3, as DNA: TGCGCCAGCAGCTCGGAAGGGGTATCAGCTTTCTTT.

This clone has only one observation. The chain recombines TRBV5-1 with TRBJ2-7; 10 bases are a match to TRBD2. The J segment lost 5 bases and the V segment lost 0 bases, leaving 8 bases of the junction unmatched. The CDR3 is 16 amino acids. Germline loops: CDR1 SGHRS, CDR2 YFSETQ. The CDR3 loop is CASSLEASGSLHEQYF. DNA for the CDR3: TGCGCCAGCAGCTTGGAGGCTAGCGGGAGTCTCCACGAGCAGTACTTC.

J is TRBJ2-3 and V is TRBV27; D unresolved. V lost 3 bases and J 4 bases, leaving 5 bases between the germline ends. This CDR3 spans 12 amino acids. The germline CDR1 and CDR2 sequences are MNHEY and SMNVEV (reference sequence). DNA for the CDR3: TGTGCCAGCAGTTTCATTTCAGATACGCAGTATTTT. It is translated as CASSFISDTQYF.

This sequence joins TRBV7-3 and TRBJ2-1, with 14 positions matching TRBD2. Germline assignment: CDR1 SGHTA and CDR2 FQGTGA. Trimming took 5 bases from V and 3 from J; bases not matched to a gene: 9. CDR3 length: 18 residues. CDR3 sequence: CASSHWTSGRKSYNEQFF. The CDR3 nucleotides are TGTGCCAGCAGCCACTGGACTAGCGGGAGGAAGAGCTACAATGAGCAGTTCTTC.

The V gene is TRBV7-6, the J gene TRBJ1-2; 7 nucleotides align to TRBD1. The V gene end was trimmed by 2 bases and the J gene end by 6 bases; junction bases not matched to a gene: 3. The CDR3 contains 13 residues. Per the germline V gene, CDR1 is SGHVS and CDR2 is FNYEAQ. The CDR3 coding sequence is TGTGCCAGCAGCTTACGGGACAGAGATGGCTACACCTTC. Its protein is CASSLRDRDGYTF.

The rearrangement links TRBV28 to TRBJ1-3; D uncertain. Germline CDR1 and CDR2: MDHEN and SYDVKM. This CDR3 spans 15 amino acids. V shed 6 bases and J shed 8 bases, with 20 bases lying between them. The DNA for the CDR3 is TGTGCCAGCAGCTCAGCCGGCGGGGAAGATGACACCATATATTTT. This gives the protein CASSSAGGEDDTIYF.

The genes are TRBV6-1 and TRBJ1-3, with D possibly being TRBD1 (6 bases). Germline V CDR1 and CDR2: MNHNS, SASEGT. V lost 4 bases and J lost 1, with 20 bases in between. CDR3 size: 18 residues. The DNA for the CDR3 is TGTGCCAGCAGTGCCCTGTGGGGACACCACCTTTCTGGAAACACCATATATTTT. This translates into CASSALWGHHLSGNTIYF.

In this sample, this clone turned up once. This sequence joins TRBV5-6 and TRBJ1-3, with 7 bases matching TRBD1. This CDR3 is 17 amino acids long. From germline, CDR1 is SGHDT and CDR2 YYEEEE. Trimming cost V 1 base and J 4 bases; bases outside gene matches: 11. The CDR3 nucleotides read TGTGCCAGCAGCTTGTTGGGACAGCCATCTGGGGGAAACACCATATATTTT. Translation: CASSLLGQPSGGNTIYF.

The chain is built from TRBV11-2 and TRBJ2-3; possibly TRBD1 for D (6 bases). CDR1 and CDR2 (germline): SGHAT, FQNNGV. The CDR3 spans 16 residues. Trimming took 5 bases from V and 0 from J, leaving 15 bases between them. The CDR3 region has the DNA TGTGCCAGCAGCATCGGGACATCCCCTAGCACAGATACGCAGTATTTT. It encodes CASSIGTSPSTDTQYF.

J is TRBJ2-1 and V is TRBV7-8; weak D call: TRBD1 (5 bases). The CDR3 totals 12 residues. V was cut by 5 bases and J by 8 bases, with 10 bases left in between. Per the germline V gene, CDR1 is SGHVS and CDR2 is FQNEAQ. For the CDR3, the DNA is TGTGCCAGCAGCATTAAAGGGGATGAGCAGTTCTTC. Protein product: CASSIKGDEQFF. The whole variable domain, remainder taken from reference TRBV7-8 and TRBJ2-1, is GAGVSQSPRYKVAKRGQDVALRCDPISGHVSLFWYQQALGQGPEFLTYFQNEAQLDKSGLPSDRFFAERPEGSVSTLKIQRTQQEDSAVYLCASSIKGDEQFFGPGTRLTVL.

V usage is TRBV19 and J usage is TRBJ1-6; 7 positions agree with TRBD1. CDR1 and CDR2 (germline): LNHDA, SQIVND (reference sequence). This CDR3 is built from 13 residues. With 5 bases clipped from V and 8 bases from J, the junction kept 3 bases outside the gene matches. The CDR3, as DNA: TGTGCCAGTAGTGACAGGGTCGATTCACCCCTCCACTTT. This encodes CASSDRVDSPLHF.

The rearrangement uses TRBV5-4 and TRBJ2-7, with D perhaps TRBD1 (6 bases). V was shortened by 1 base and J by 6 bases, with 8 bases between the two germline ends. Germline assignment: CDR1 SGHNT and CDR2 YYREEE (reference sequence). The CDR3 loop spans 12 amino acids. The CDR3 reads CASSLIGGEQYF. CDR3 in DNA: TGTGCCAGCAGCTTGATAGGGGGCGAGCAGTACTTC.

The CDR3, as DNA: TGTGCCAGCACAAGCTTGGACAGGTTGCTCGATGGCTACACCTTC. Amino acid sequence: CASTSLDRLLDGYTF. The rearrangement links TRBV2 to TRBJ1-2; 7 nucleotides align to TRBD1. V shed 7 bases and J 6 bases; nucleotides not matched to a gene: 14. The CDR3 has 15 residues. Germline V lookup: CDR1 SNHLY, CDR2 FYNNEI.

V usage is TRBV25-1 and J usage is TRBJ1-2, with TRBD1 matching 7 bases. Germline V gene data show CDR1 as MGHDK and CDR2 as SYGVNS. Trimming at V came to 6 bases and at J to 8 bases, leaving 6 bases not matched to a gene. The CDR3 sequence is 12 residues long. CDR3 loop: CASRQGLDGYTF. CDR3 coding DNA: TGTGCCAGCAGACAGGGGTTGGACGGCTACACCTTC.

The V gene is TRBV11-2, the J gene TRBJ1-2; D may be TRBD1 (5 bases). The CDR3 is 15 residues long. V shed 4 bases and J shed 3 bases, with 15 bases lying between them. In germline, CDR1 is SGHAT, CDR2 FQNNGV. CDR3 protein: CASSSWAGGDYGYTF. CDR3 nucleotides: TGTGCCAGCAGCTCTTGGGCCGGGGGGGACTATGGCTACACCTTC.

The chain is built from TRBV6-5 and TRBJ1-6; TRBD1 might be the D (6 bases). The germline V gene has CDR1 MNHEY and CDR2 SVGAGI. The length of the CDR3 is 13 residues. Trimming removed 8 bases from V and 6 bases from J, with 11 bases in between. The CDR3 DNA follows: TGTGCCAGCGGCCTAGGGGGTAATTCACCCCTCCACTTT. It translates to CASGLGGNSPLHF.

The chain recombines TRBV2 with TRBJ1-6; D call uncertain. This CDR3 is built from 13 residues. Germline V gives CDR1 SNHLY, CDR2 FYNNEI. V lost 4 bases and J 13 bases, leaving 14 bases between the germline ends. Here the CDR3 reads CASSVGMGNPLHF. The CDR3 DNA sequence: TGTGCCAGCAGTGTCGGGATGGGGAATCCCCTCCACTTT.

The rearrangement joins TRBV9 to TRBJ1-1; no clear D gene. Trimming cost V 3 bases and J 4 bases, with 16 bases left between them. In germline, CDR1 is SGDLS, CDR2 YYNGEE. CDR3 size: 15 residues. Written as DNA, the CDR3 is TGTGCCAGCAGCGCCCCGGGGTACGCCGGCACTGAAGCTTTCTTT. Its translation: CASSAPGYAGTEAFF.

V and J are TRBV5-4 and TRBJ1-2, with 7 positions matching TRBD1. Germline-derived CDR1 and CDR2 are SGHNT and YYREEE (reference sequence). The CDR3 totals 15 residues. V lost 0 bases, J lost 3 bases, and 5 bases stayed unmatched. The CDR3 protein is CASSLGGQGDYGYTF. In nucleotides, the CDR3 is TGTGCCAGCAGCTTGGGAGGTCAGGGGGACTATGGCTACACCTTC.

This chain links TRBV2 with TRBJ2-2; a weak D match, TRBD1 (5 bases). The CDR3 totals 14 residues. The ends were cut back, 4 bases at V and 5 bases at J, with 11 bases in the middle. The germline V gene has CDR1 SNHLY and CDR2 FYNNEI. The CDR3 DNA sequence: TGTGCCAGCAGTGGGCAGGGAAAGACCGGGGAGCTGTTTTTT. Translating gives CASSGQGKTGELFF. The variable domain in full, with the rest retrieved from reference TRBV2 and TRBJ2-2, is EPEVTQTPSHQVTQMGQEVILRCVPISNHLYFYWYRQILGQKVEFLVSFYNNEISEKSEIFDDQFSVERPDGSNFTLKIRSTKLEDSAMYFCASSGQGKTGELFFGEGSRLTVL.

V and J are TRBV9 and TRBJ2-3, with D perhaps TRBD1 (6 bases). The germline V gene encodes CDR1 SGDLS and CDR2 YYNGEE. This CDR3 contains 16 residues. Between the trimmed V and J ends, which lost 4 bases and 6 bases, there was a span of 21 bases. CDR3 in DNA: TGTGCCAGCAGCCCCCGGACAGTGGGTTCCGCGGATACGCAGTATTTT. Protein sequence: CASSPRTVGSADTQYF.

The J gene is TRBJ2-2, the V gene TRBV9; 7 bases match TRBD1. The length of the CDR3 is 15 residues. V was clipped by 3 bases and J by 4 bases; unmatched bases: 6. Per germline, CDR1 SGDLS and CDR2 YYNGEE. This CDR3 reads CASSASRGLTGELFF. In nucleotides, the CDR3 is TGTGCCAGCAGCGCTTCGAGGGGGCTCACCGGGGAGCTGTTTTTT.

The V call is TRBV9, the J call TRBJ1-4; maybe TRBD1 (5 bases). Germline assignment: CDR1 SGDLS and CDR2 YYNGEE. Between the trimmed V and J ends, which lost 0 bases and 5 bases, there was a span of 11 bases. The CDR3 runs to 15 residues. CDR3 protein: CASSVAGGLNEKLFF. CDR3 DNA sequence: TGTGCCAGCAGCGTAGCTGGGGGACTCAATGAAAAACTGTTTTTT. The entire variable domain, with the rest obtained from reference TRBV9 and TRBJ1-4, is as follows: DSGVTQTPKHLITATGQRVTLRCSPRSGDLSVYWYQQSLDQGLQFLIQYYNGEERAKGNILERFSAQQFPDLHSELNLSSLELGDSALYFCASSVAGGLNEKLFFGSGTQLSVL.